The next 26 T cell receptor beta chains were all read from a single sample in a study of cytomegalovirus exposure and HLA in healthy donors. Use of 60 Vbeta and 13 Jbeta primers characterized the PCR. Produced via immunoSEQ multiplex PCR; TCRdb's table is partial and in-frame only. The sample lists 270,000 or so clones; roughly 85% were seen once. The sample consisted of PBMCs. All receptors come from a man aged 40-49 years in good health and CMV-seropositive.

V is TRBV4-1 and J is TRBJ2-1; the match to TRBD2 covers 8 bases. V shed 4 bases, J shed 4 bases, and the junction held 6 bases outside the gene matches. Germline CDR1 and CDR2: MGHRA and YSYEKL. This CDR3 is 15 amino acids long. The CDR3 here is CASSLGLGGYNEQFF. The CDR3 DNA reads as TGCGCCAGCAGCCTGGGACTAGGTGGTTACAATGAGCAGTTCTTC.

The chain uses TRBV4-2 and TRBJ1-5, with TRBD1 identical over 8 bases. Germline V lookup: CDR1 LGHNA, CDR2 YNFKEQ. This CDR3 spans 14 amino acids. V gave up 4 bases and J gave up 4 bases; unmatched junction bases: 3. The CDR3 region is CASSPGTGNQPQHF. The CDR3 nucleotides are TGTGCCAGCAGCCCCGGGACAGGAAATCAGCCCCAGCATTTT.

This clone occurred once. This chain uses TRBV2 with TRBJ2-1, with 7 bases that match TRBD2. This CDR3 comprises 19 residues. The germline gives CDR1 SNHLY, CDR2 FYNNEI. The trim removed 9 bases at V and 5 bases at J, leaving 25 bases unmatched. In DNA, the CDR3 is TGTGCCAGAGTGGGGATAGGCGAGATCGGCGGGAGACCGAACAATGAGCAGTTCTTC. Translated: CARVGIGEIGGRPNNEQFF.

The CDR3 sequence is CASSLAYRDTNSGNTIYF. The CDR3 nucleotides are TGTGCCAGCAGCTTAGCATACCGGGACACTAACTCTGGAAACACCATATATTTT. The chain uses TRBV7-9 and TRBJ1-3; tentatively, D is TRBD1 (6 bases). This CDR3 has 18 amino acids. Trimming left V 0 bases short and J 0 bases short, with 15 bases between. Germline V lookup: CDR1 SEHNR, CDR2 FQNEAQ (reference sequence).

This clone has a handful of counts. The chain links TRBV6-6 to TRBJ1-2; D perhaps matches TRBD1 (6 bases). This CDR3 region has 14 residues. The V end lost 2 bases, the J end lost 1 base, and 8 bases lay between the germline ends. From germline, CDR1 is MNHNY and CDR2 SVGAGI (reference sequence). The CDR3 protein is CASSYPDSNYGYTF. CDR3 nucleotides: TGTGCCAGCAGTTACCCGGACAGTAACTATGGCTACACCTTC.

The chain links TRBV5-1 to TRBJ2-4; 7 bases are a match to TRBD1. With 4 bases clipped from V and 1 base from J, the junction kept 8 bases outside the gene matches. The CDR3 runs 16 residues. Germline CDR1 reads SGHRS; CDR2 reads YFSETQ. CDR3 region: CASSGTETLAKNIQYF. In DNA form, the CDR3 reads TGCGCCAGCAGCGGGACAGAAACTCTGGCCAAAAACATTCAGTACTTC.

The V call is TRBV29-1, the J call TRBJ2-1; possibly TRBD2 for D (6 bases). V gave up 3 bases and J gave up 11 bases, with 17 bases separating them. In germline, CDR1 is SQVTM, CDR2 ANQGSEA. This CDR3 is 13 amino acids long. The CDR3: CSVEEGSGFKQFF. DNA of the CDR3: TGCAGCGTTGAGGAGGGGTCGGGATTTAAGCAGTTCTTC.

V is TRBV19 and J is TRBJ2-3, with D possibly matching TRBD1 (6 bases). The ends were cut back, 6 bases at V and 4 bases at J, with 8 bases in the middle. The length of the CDR3 is 12 residues. Germline V gene sequence: CDR1 LNHDA, CDR2 SQIVND (reference sequence). The CDR3 DNA sequence: TGTGCCAGTAGACAGGGCGCAGATACGCAGTATTTT. Its translation: CASRQGADTQYF.

The rearrangement uses TRBV4-1 and TRBJ2-1; TRBD2 matches at 13 bases. The CDR3 contains 19 residues. Trimming at V came to 1 base and at J to 2 bases, leaving 8 bases not matched to a gene. Germline values: CDR1 MGHRA, CDR2 YSYEKL. The CDR3 sequence: CASSQGLAGGGFPYNEQFF. DNA of the CDR3: TGCGCCAGCAGCCAAGGACTAGCGGGAGGAGGTTTTCCCTACAATGAGCAGTTCTTC.

The rearrangement uses TRBV18 and TRBJ1-6, with 7 nucleotides matching TRBD1. Germline V CDR1 and CDR2: KGHSH, LQKENI. The CDR3 loop spans 16 amino acids. The junction had 9 bases not matched to a gene; V was cut back by 2 bases and J by 8 bases. The CDR3 region is CASSPRRQGTDSPLHF. DNA of the CDR3: TGTGCCAGCTCACCAAGGAGACAGGGTACCGATTCACCCCTCCACTTT. Looking up the rest from reference TRBV18 and TRBJ1-6 gives the full variable domain: NAGVMQNPRHLVRRRGQEARLRCSPMKGHSHVYWYRQLPEEGLKFMVYLQKENIIDESGMPKERFSAEFPKEGPSILRIQQVVRGDSAAYFCASSPRRQGTDSPLHFGNGTRLTVT.

This chain uses TRBV28 with TRBJ2-1; unclear D gene. The CDR3 spans 16 residues. V lost 2 bases, J lost 1 base, and 12 bases lay in between. Germline CDR1 reads MDHEN; CDR2 reads SYDVKM. CDR3 DNA sequence: TGTGCCAGCAGTTTAATCGCTGTGGCTTCCTACAATGAGCAGTTCTTC. This codes for CASSLIAVASYNEQFF.

The rearrangement uses TRBV5-1 and TRBJ2-2, with 15 positions matching TRBD2. This CDR3 spans 17 amino acids. Germline assignment: CDR1 SGHRS and CDR2 YFSETQ. V lost 3 bases, J lost 5 bases, and 5 bases stayed unmatched. The CDR3, as DNA: TGCGCCAGCAGCTGGACTAGCGGGAGGGCCGGGACCGGGGAGCTGTTTTTT. It encodes CASSWTSGRAGTGELFF.

This rearrangement joins TRBV10-2 to TRBJ2-7, with D unclear. Deletions cut 0 bases from V and 0 bases from J, with 9 bases between. CDR1 WSHSY and CDR2 SAAADI come from the germline V gene. This CDR3 region has 15 residues. The CDR3 DNA is TGCGCCAGCAGTGAGTCTTTAGCCAGCTCCTACGAGCAGTACTTC. It specifies CASSESLASSYEQYF.

This chain uses TRBV27 with TRBJ2-5; D ambiguous. Germline V CDR1 and CDR2: MNHEY, SMNVEV (reference sequence). The CDR3 runs to 12 residues. V was cut by 0 bases and J by 4 bases, with 3 bases left in between. The CDR3 protein is CASSLSRETQYF. The CDR3 DNA follows: TGTGCCAGCAGTTTATCCCGAGAGACCCAGTACTTC.

The chain employs TRBV7-8 and TRBJ2-1, with 8 bases aligning to TRBD2. The V gene end was trimmed by 5 bases and the J gene end by 6 bases; junction bases not matched to a gene: 9. The CDR3 covers 15 residues. Germline V gene sequence: CDR1 SGHVS, CDR2 FQNEAQ. CDR3 amino acids: CASSRWAGTSNEQFF. The CDR3 bases are TGTGCCAGCAGCCGTTGGGCCGGGACTAGCAATGAGCAGTTCTTC.

The V and J genes are TRBV28 and TRBJ2-7, with TRBD2 as a possible D gene (6 bases). The length of the CDR3 is 14 residues. Looked up from germline, CDR1 is MDHEN and CDR2 is SYDVKM. V was clipped by 3 bases and J by 0 bases, with 9 bases between them. The DNA for the CDR3 is TGTGCCAGCAGTTTGGGCGGGATCTCCTACGAGCAGTACTTC. Protein sequence: CASSLGGISYEQYF.

This clone appeared once. Germline and junction disagree at one end, which may indicate a read error. This chain joins TRBV7-9 and TRBJ2-7; TRBD1 is a possible D gene (6 bases). This CDR3 has 16 amino acids. Germline assignment: CDR1 SEHNR and CDR2 FQNEAQ (reference sequence). In DNA form, the CDR3 reads TGTTCCAGCAGCTTCAGAGATACAGGGTCCCCCTACGAGCAGTACTTC. Protein product: CSSSFRDTGSPYEQYF. Variable domain in full (rest from reference TRBV7-9 and TRBJ2-7): DTGVSQNPRHKITKRGQNVTFRCDPISEHNRLYWYRQTLGQGPEFLTYFQNEAQLEKSRLLSDRFSAERPKGSFSTLEIQRTEQGDSAMYLCSSSFRDTGSPYEQYFGPGTRLTVT.

This clone came up once. The chain joins TRBV5-6 to TRBJ1-2, with TRBD1 matching over 10 bases. CDR3 length: 17 residues. Looked up from germline, CDR1 is SGHDT and CDR2 is YYEEEE. After removal of 4 bases from V and 4 bases from J, the junction contained 13 bases not matched to a gene. Here the CDR3 reads CASSPRSRQGAFYGYTF. CDR3 coding DNA: TGTGCCAGCAGCCCCCGATCCCGACAGGGGGCCTTCTATGGCTACACCTTC.

This rearrangement joins TRBV5-1 to TRBJ1-2; D might be TRBD1 (5 bases). Per germline, CDR1 SGHRS and CDR2 YFSETQ. Trimming took 0 bases from V and 6 from J, leaving 18 bases between them. There are 16 residues in the CDR3. The CDR3 region has the DNA TGCGCCAGCAGCTTGGCCGGCTCGGCTGGCAGGGATGGCTACACCTTC. Amino acids: CASSLAGSAGRDGYTF.

CDR3 DNA sequence: TGTGCCAGCAGTTCCAGCGGGAGCGCCTACGAGCAGTACTTC. It encodes CASSSSGSAYEQYF. This chain joins TRBV27 and TRBJ2-7, with TRBD2 matching 8 bases. The CDR3 contains 14 residues. In germline, CDR1 is MNHEY, CDR2 SMNVEV (reference sequence). Trimming cost V 4 bases and J 2 bases; bases outside gene matches: 4.

The genes are TRBV7-8 and TRBJ2-5; 12 bases map to TRBD2. V gave up 5 bases and J gave up 5 bases; unmatched junction bases: 9. The germline gives CDR1 SGHVS, CDR2 FQNEAQ. This CDR3 region has 16 residues. The CDR3 region is CASSPMTSGSGETQYF. In DNA form, the CDR3 reads TGTGCCAGCAGCCCCATGACTAGCGGGAGTGGTGAGACCCAGTACTTC.

The chain links TRBV6-5 to TRBJ2-7, with D perhaps matching TRBD2 (5 bases). Germline assignment: CDR1 MNHEY and CDR2 SVGAGI. V was pared by 4 bases and J by 6 bases, with 13 bases between. The CDR3 has 13 amino acids. CDR3: CASSSDGGSEQYF. The CDR3 nucleotides are TGTGCCAGCAGTTCGGACGGAGGATCCGAGCAGTACTTC.

This clone was recorded only once. V is TRBV7-9 and J is TRBJ2-7, with 7 bases fitting TRBD1. Germline CDR1 is SEHNR and CDR2 is FQNEAQ (reference sequence). V trimming: 4 bases; J trimming: 0 bases; junction bases outside the gene matches: 3. The CDR3 consists of 14 residues. DNA of the CDR3: TGTGCCAGCAGCTCATGGGACAGCTCCTACGAGCAGTACTTC. Residues: CASSSWDSSYEQYF.

The chain combines TRBV27 with TRBJ2-5; 9 bases are a match to TRBD1. The junction had 5 bases not matched to a gene; V was cut back by 5 bases and J by 4 bases. The CDR3 contains 14 residues. The germline V gene encodes CDR1 MNHEY and CDR2 SMNVEV (reference sequence). The CDR3 DNA sequence: TGTGCCAGCAGTAAGCGGGACAGGGCAGAGACCCAGTACTTC. This encodes CASSKRDRAETQYF.

The chain has TRBV4-2 and TRBJ1-2; D possibly corresponds to TRBD1 (6 bases). Germline lookup yields CDR1 LGHNA and CDR2 YNFKEQ. This CDR3 is built from 16 residues. V was clipped by 3 bases and J by 4 bases, with 18 bases between them. CDR3 in DNA: TGTGCCAGCAGCCATGGGGATCGGGGGGCTGCCTATGGCTACACCTTC. This gives the protein CASSHGDRGAAYGYTF.

The gene calls are TRBV6-1 and TRBJ1-2, with 8 bases matching TRBD1. The length of the CDR3 is 15 residues. Trimming cost V 1 base and J 4 bases; bases outside gene matches: 5. CDR1 is MNHNS, CDR2 SASEGT, per germline. Written as DNA, the CDR3 is TGTGCCAGCAGTGAAGTGCGGACAGGGCTCTATGGCTACACCTTC. Amino acid sequence: CASSEVRTGLYGYTF.